The 14 T cell receptor beta chains presented below share a single source sample, sequenced in a study of shared clonotypes between healthy human individuals. Only CD45RO-negative cells positively selected for CCR7 counted as naive CD8 cells, so terminally differentiated effector memory CD45RA+ cells were excluded. Assay used: immunoSEQ multiplex PCR; TCRdb lists only in-frame clones, some missing. Among 800,000 or so clones listed, approximately 97% were seen once. Sequences were obtained from naive CD8+ T cells sorted from blood. The receptors here all came from a man under 40 in good health.

Only one count was recorded for this clone. The rearrangement joins TRBV7-2 to TRBJ2-1, with D unresolved. The V end lost 5 bases, the J end lost 3 bases, and 8 bases lay between the germline ends. The CDR3 length is 13 residues. CDR1 is SGHTA and CDR2 is FQGNSA in the germline V gene. The CDR3 DNA reads TGTGCCAGCAGCCCGGCAGGCTACAATGAGCAGTTCTTC. Amino acid sequence: CASSPAGYNEQFF.

The rearrangement uses TRBV27 and TRBJ2-7; D uncertain. V was trimmed by 0 bases and J by 2 bases, leaving 8 bases between them. This CDR3 has 14 residues. Germline CDR1 and CDR2: MNHEY and SMNVEV (reference sequence). CDR3 coding DNA: TGTGCCAGCAGTTTATCCCCCGCTACCTACGAGCAGTACTTC. Its translation: CASSLSPATYEQYF.

The rearrangement links TRBV7-6 to TRBJ2-5; D might be TRBD1 (6 bases). V was cut by 1 base and J by 5 bases, with 17 bases left in between. This CDR3 region has 16 residues. CDR1 is SGHVS, CDR2 FNYEAQ, per germline. The CDR3 loop reads CASSLVPRGSLETQYF. CDR3 coding DNA: TGTGCCAGCAGCTTAGTCCCCAGGGGTAGTTTGGAGACCCAGTACTTC.

The rearrangement joins TRBV29-1 to TRBJ2-3; tentatively, D is TRBD2 (5 bases). The V end lost 4 bases, the J end lost 12 bases, and 11 bases lay between the germline ends. Germline lookup yields CDR1 SQVTM and CDR2 ANQGSEA. The length of the CDR3 is 10 residues. The CDR3: CSVGWESQYF. The CDR3 coding sequence is TGCAGCGTTGGGTGGGAGTCACAGTATTTT.

This rearrangement joins TRBV9 to TRBJ1-5; D may be TRBD1 (5 bases). The CDR3 sequence is 15 residues long. V lost 4 bases, J lost 0 bases, and 11 bases lay in between. Per the germline V gene, CDR1 is SGDLS and CDR2 is YYNGEE. The CDR3 here is CASSPDRYSNQPQHF. CDR3 nucleotides: TGTGCCAGCAGCCCTGACAGATATAGCAATCAGCCCCAGCATTTT.

The rearrangement uses TRBV5-1 and TRBJ2-7, with a weak D call TRBD2 (5 bases). The CDR3 is made up of 20 amino acids. Looked up from germline, CDR1 is SGHRS and CDR2 is YFSETQ. Between the trimmed V and J ends, which lost 0 bases and 4 bases, there was a span of 29 bases. This CDR3 is CASSLGDKRAPNRPGYEQYF. As DNA, the CDR3 is TGCGCCAGCAGCTTGGGCGATAAGCGTGCCCCAAACCGGCCGGGGTACGAGCAGTACTTC.

The chain has TRBV11-3 and TRBJ2-2; TRBD1 is a possible D gene (6 bases). The CDR3 extends over 16 amino acids. Trimming shortened V by 5 bases and J by 0 bases, and 13 bases separated the two germline ends. CDR1 is SGHNT, CDR2 YENEEA, per germline. The CDR3 bases are TGTGCCAGCAGCCTACACAGGGCCTCGAACACCGGGGAGCTGTTTTTT. This encodes CASSLHRASNTGELFF.

DNA for the CDR3: TGCGCCAGCAGCCCCGCCGGACTAGCGGGAGACGAGCAGTACTTC. Its translation is CASSPAGLAGDEQYF. The chain recombines TRBV5-1 with TRBJ2-7; the match to TRBD2 covers 13 bases. This CDR3 has 15 residues. Germline V lookup: CDR1 SGHRS, CDR2 YFSETQ. With V trimmed by 4 bases and J by 5 bases, 6 bases remained unmatched.

The chain couples TRBV14 to TRBJ2-5; the D is unclear. Deletions cut 0 bases from V and 4 bases from J, with 6 bases between. The CDR3 is 13 residues long. Germline CDR1 is SGHDN and CDR2 is FVKESK. CDR3 loop: CASSQDFRETQYF. The CDR3 region has the DNA TGTGCCAGCAGCCAAGATTTTAGAGAGACCCAGTACTTC.

This chain connects TRBV7-2 to TRBJ1-1; a weak D match, TRBD1 (6 bases). The CDR3 runs 15 residues. The ends were cut back, 3 bases at V and 0 bases at J, with 11 bases in the middle. The germline V gene encodes CDR1 SGHTA and CDR2 FQGNSA. The CDR3 bases are TGTGCCAGCAGCTTGGGGCCAGGGGTGAACACTGAAGCTTTCTTT. It encodes CASSLGPGVNTEAFF.

This chain links TRBV12-5 with TRBJ2-5; D remains ambiguous. Trimming took off 7 bases at V and 0 bases at J, with 9 bases between the two ends. Germline CDR1 and CDR2: LGHNT and FRNRAP. This CDR3 comprises 13 residues. The CDR3 protein is CASAGWDQETQYF. In DNA, the CDR3 is TGTGCTAGTGCGGGTTGGGACCAAGAGACCCAGTACTTC.

The gene calls are TRBV6-5 and TRBJ1-5; D is unresolved. Germline CDR1 is MNHEY and CDR2 is SVGAGI. This CDR3 has 15 residues. V was clipped by 5 bases and J by 2 bases, with 13 bases between them. The CDR3 region has the DNA TGTGCCAGCAGTCAGGTCCCGGACGGCAATCAGCCCCAGCATTTT. It codes for CASSQVPDGNQPQHF.

The chain employs TRBV7-3 and TRBJ2-2; no definite D call. CDR1 is SGHTA and CDR2 is FQGTGA in the germline V gene. The CDR3 consists of 13 residues. The germline V and J ends were trimmed by 5 bases and 8 bases, with 12 bases remaining between them. For the CDR3, the DNA is TGTGCCAGCAGCCCAGTGGTACCGGGGGAGCTGTTTTTT. Amino acids: CASSPVVPGELFF. Combining the CDR3 with reference TRBV7-3 and TRBJ2-2 gives the whole variable domain GAGVSQTPSNKVTEKGKYVELRCDPISGHTALYWYRQSLGQGPEFLIYFQGTGAADDSGLPNDRFFAVRPEGSVSTLKIQRTERGDSAVYLCASSPVVPGELFFGEGSRLTVL.

This clone has more than one count but fewer than ten. The chain has TRBV27 and TRBJ2-7; D is undetermined. Germline V CDR1 and CDR2: MNHEY, SMNVEV (reference sequence). This CDR3 region has 13 residues. Trimming removed 8 bases from V and 4 bases from J, with 15 bases in between. DNA for the CDR3: TGTGCCAGCGGGAAATCGATAGCTTACGAGCAGTACTTC. Its protein product is CASGKSIAYEQYF.